These 32 T cell receptor beta chains were all obtained from the same sample, sequenced in a study of human T cells and chemical hapten exposure. Each CDR3 protein is one row after TCRdb ran MiXCR on the RACE reads. The table records more than 75,000 distinct CDR3 sequences, over 6.5% of them present only once. The time point was: healthy volunteer bleed at 6 weeks. Total RNA was isolated from unfractionated whole blood. The sequencing sample was made of whole blood. The receptors were sampled from a male donor in good health. Some clones in this sample may be carry-over from other donors' samples.

This chain joins TRBV29-1 and TRBJ1-1; TRBD1 agrees at 7 bases. V trimming: 0 bases; J trimming: 4 bases; junction bases outside the gene matches: 2. Germline CDR1 SQVTM, CDR2 ANQGSEA. The CDR3 sequence is 13 residues long. The CDR3 DNA sequence: TGCAGCGTTGAAGATAACAGGGGCACTGAAGCTTTCTTT. This translates into CSVEDNRGTEAFF.

The chain carries TRBV6-1 and TRBJ2-7, with D uncertain. Germline CDR1 reads MNHNS; CDR2 reads SASEGT. This CDR3 has 13 amino acids. Deletions cut 7 bases from V and 1 base from J, with 11 bases between. The CDR3 DNA follows: TGTGCCAGCACAACGGGCCCATCCTACGAGCAGTACTTC. The encoded protein is CASTTGPSYEQYF.

This clonotype appeared a few times. The chain uses TRBV7-2 and TRBJ2-3, with D unresolved. This CDR3 has 12 amino acids. V lost 5 bases, J lost 8 bases, and 11 bases lay in between. Germline CDR1 reads SGHTA; CDR2 reads FQGNSA. The CDR3 nucleotides are TGTGCCAGCAGCCTAAGTGGAGCTACGCAGTATTTT. Its translation is CASSLSGATQYF.

The chain couples TRBV5-1 to TRBJ1-4; 8 bases align to TRBD1. Germline trimming cut 1 base from V and 5 bases from J; bases unmatched to any gene: 4. The CDR3 sequence is 15 residues long. CDR1 and CDR2 (germline): SGHRS, YFSETQ. CDR3 nucleotide sequence: TGCGCCAGCAGCTTGCAGGGACAGGTGAATGAAAAACTGTTTTTT. It translates to CASSLQGQVNEKLFF.

This rearrangement joins TRBV12-3 or TRBV12-4 to TRBJ1-5, with 12 nucleotides matching TRBD1. This CDR3 comprises 15 residues. The trim removed 4 bases at V and 6 bases at J, leaving 4 bases unmatched. The CDR3 loop reads CASSSGTGGTQPQHF. Here the CDR3 DNA reads TGTGCCAGCAGTTCCGGGACAGGGGGCACTCAGCCCCAGCATTTT.

The V call is TRBV20-1, the J call TRBJ2-1; D might be TRBD1 (5 bases). CDR3 length: 15 amino acids. CDR1 and CDR2 from the germline V gene are DFQATT and SNEGSKA (reference sequence). The V end was cut by 6 bases, the J end by 1 base, with 16 bases between. CDR3 nucleotides: TGCAGTGCCGATCAGGGTGGACGGTCCTACAATGAGCAGTTCTTC. It is translated as CSADQGGRSYNEQFF.

This chain joins TRBV4-1 and TRBJ2-6; D could derive from TRBD1 or TRBD2 (6 bases each). The germline CDR1 and CDR2 sequences are MGHRA and YSYEKL. V was pared by 4 bases and J by 12 bases, with 16 bases between. The CDR3 length is 14 residues. CDR3 coding DNA: TGCGCCAGCAGCCCCCCCCGGGGGCCTAGCGTCCTGACTTTC. This translates into CASSPPRGPSVLTF.

This clonotype was seen a few times. The rearrangement links TRBV6-2 or TRBV6-3 to TRBJ1-5, with a tentative D call TRBD1 (5 bases). Trimming took off 2 bases at V and 3 bases at J, with 20 bases between the two ends. Per the germline V gene, CDR1 is MNHEY and CDR2 is SVGEGT. This CDR3 contains 18 residues. This CDR3 reads CASSYQGKKAYANQPQHF. For the CDR3, the DNA is TGTGCCAGCAGTTACCAGGGAAAAAAGGCTTATGCCAATCAGCCCCAGCATTTT.

This rearrangement joins TRBV14 to TRBJ2-1, with D maybe TRBD1 (6 bases). The V gene lost 1 base and the J gene lost 15 bases, with 22 bases spanning the gap. This CDR3 spans 15 amino acids. The germline V gene encodes CDR1 SGHDN and CDR2 FVKESK. Written as DNA, the CDR3 is TGTGCCAGCAGCCAAGGGGAAGTGGAAAACAGGGAGATGTTCTTC. Residues: CASSQGEVENREMFF.

The chain recombines TRBV5-5 with TRBJ2-7; 7 positions match TRBD1. Trimming cost V 4 bases and J 2 bases; bases outside gene matches: 3. Germline assignment: CDR1 SGHKS and CDR2 YYEKEE (reference sequence). The CDR3 runs to 13 residues. CDR3: CASSNRGTYEQYF. CDR3 bases: TGTGCCAGCAGCAACAGGGGCACCTACGAGCAGTACTTC.

This clonotype was observed a handful of times. The chain is built from TRBV11-2 and TRBJ2-3, with D possibly TRBD1 on 6 matching bases. The CDR3 is made up of 14 amino acids. V was clipped by 4 bases and J by 4 bases, with 12 bases between them. Germline lookup yields CDR1 SGHAT and CDR2 FQNNGV. Here the CDR3 DNA reads TGTGCCAGCAGCTCCGGGACAACTCCAGATACGCAGTATTTT. Amino acids: CASSSGTTPDTQYF.

This clonotype was observed a few times. The chain's CDR3 is CASSDWAPGAYEQYF. The CDR3 DNA reads TGCGCCAGCAGCGACTGGGCCCCAGGGGCCTACGAGCAGTACTTC. The chain carries TRBV5-1 and TRBJ2-7, with a tentative D call TRBD1 (6 bases). V was clipped by 4 bases and J by 2 bases, with 16 bases between them. The CDR3 sequence is 15 residues long. Germline V gene lookup returns CDR1 SGHRS and CDR2 YFSETQ.

This clonotype turned up a few times. The chain carries TRBV12-3 or TRBV12-4 and TRBJ2-7, with TRBD2 identical over 12 bases. Trimming removed 7 bases from V and 7 bases from J; junction bases left unmatched: 14. This CDR3 region has 16 residues. CDR3: CASTAHASGRAGEQYF. The CDR3 DNA is TGTGCCAGCACCGCCCACGCTAGCGGGAGGGCGGGGGAGCAGTACTTC.

This clonotype was seen a few times. V and J are TRBV5-1 and TRBJ2-3; tentatively, D is TRBD1 or TRBD2 (5 bases each). The CDR3 covers 13 residues. Germline values: CDR1 SGHRS, CDR2 YFSETQ. V lost 4 bases and J lost 2, with 8 bases in between. The CDR3: CASSGGSTDTQYF. The CDR3 DNA sequence: TGCGCCAGCAGCGGGGGATCCACAGATACGCAGTATTTT.

This clonotype has a handful of counts. CDR3 residues: CASNIDAGANVLTF. Here the CDR3 DNA reads TGTGCCAGCAACATCGACGCTGGGGCCAACGTCCTGACTTTC. The V and J genes are TRBV5-4 and TRBJ2-6; D gene ambiguous. The V gene's germline CDR1 is SGHNT and CDR2 YYREEE (reference sequence). This CDR3 has 14 amino acids. V was pared by 6 bases and J by 2 bases, with 9 bases between.

The J gene is TRBJ1-2, the V gene TRBV11-2, with D perhaps matching TRBD1 (5 bases). The V end lost 3 bases, the J end lost 2 bases, and 19 bases lay between the germline ends. The CDR3 has 17 amino acids. The germline V gene encodes CDR1 SGHAT and CDR2 FQNNGV. As DNA, the CDR3 is TGTGCCAGCAGCTTTAATTTAGGGACGGAGAAGAACTATGGCTACACCTTC. It is translated as CASSFNLGTEKNYGYTF.

This clonotype appeared a few times. This chain joins TRBV12-3 or TRBV12-4 and TRBJ2-2, with a possible D match to TRBD2 (7 bases). Trimming cost V 8 bases and J 6 bases, with 19 bases left between them. The CDR3 length is 15 residues. The CDR3 region has the DNA TGTGCCAGCGGGAAGGGGGGAGGGGTGGCCGGGGAGCTGTTTTTT. Its translation is CASGKGGGVAGELFF.

This clonotype turned up a few times. The chain joins TRBV19 to TRBJ1-5; unclear D gene. V was cut by 7 bases and J by 3 bases, with 10 bases left in between. This CDR3 region has 13 residues. The germline V gene has CDR1 LNHDA and CDR2 SQIVND (reference sequence). CDR3 loop: CASTGRINQPQHF. Written as DNA, the CDR3 is TGTGCCAGTACAGGCCGGATCAATCAGCCCCAGCATTTT.

The sample holds a few counts of this clonotype. The chain recombines TRBV3-1 with TRBJ1-2; 7 bases line up with TRBD1. The CDR3 covers 16 residues. J gave up 4 bases and V 1 base, and 9 bases lay outside the gene matches. The germline CDR1 and CDR2 sequences are LGHDT and YNNKEL (reference sequence). The CDR3 loop is CASSQGIRTGVYGYTF. In nucleotides, the CDR3 is TGTGCCAGCAGCCAAGGAATACGGACAGGCGTCTATGGCTACACCTTC.

This clonotype was seen ten or more times. This chain uses TRBV2 with TRBJ1-2; no clear D gene. The germline V gene encodes CDR1 SNHLY and CDR2 FYNNEI. The CDR3 extends over 13 amino acids. V lost 2 bases, J lost 4 bases, and 8 bases lay in between. The chain's CDR3 is CASSETLTYGYTF. The DNA for the CDR3 is TGTGCCAGCAGTGAAACGCTCACCTATGGCTACACCTTC.

This sequence joins TRBV13 and TRBJ2-1; perhaps TRBD2 as D (5 bases). Germline CDR1 is PRHDT and CDR2 is FYEKMQ (reference sequence). CDR3 length: 14 residues. Trimming cost V 5 bases and J 7 bases, with 15 bases left between them. Here the CDR3 DNA reads TGTGCCAGCAGCAACGGACTTAGGTGGAATGAGCAGTTCTTC. It codes for CASSNGLRWNEQFF.

The V gene is TRBV29-1, the J gene TRBJ1-2; the match to TRBD1 covers 7 bases. CDR1 is SQVTM and CDR2 is ANQGSEA in the germline V gene. The CDR3 has 14 amino acids. V was clipped by 0 bases and J by 8 bases; unmatched bases: 9. CDR3 region: CSVEDQGGHWGYTF. In DNA form, the CDR3 reads TGCAGCGTTGAAGATCAGGGGGGGCACTGGGGCTACACCTTC.

The rearrangement joins TRBV19 to TRBJ1-1; D gene ambiguous. V was clipped by 3 bases and J by 0 bases, with 8 bases between them. The CDR3 runs to 14 residues. Germline V lookup: CDR1 LNHDA, CDR2 SQIVND (reference sequence). DNA of the CDR3: TGTGCCAGTAGTATCACCAGAATGAACACTGAAGCTTTCTTT. It yields the protein CASSITRMNTEAFF.

This clonotype was seen at least ten times. The rearrangement links TRBV20-1 to TRBJ1-2; possible D gene TRBD1, 6 bases. Trimming pared 5 bases from V and 1 base from J, leaving 11 bases between. CDR1 and CDR2 (germline): DFQATT, SNEGSKA (reference sequence). The CDR3 is 13 amino acids. The CDR3 nucleotides read TGCAGTGCTTTGGACAGCGTTAACTATGGCTACACCTTC. Translating it yields CSALDSVNYGYTF.

This clonotype has at least ten counts. This chain links TRBV20-1 with TRBJ2-1; TRBD2 matches at 7 bases. With 4 bases clipped from V and 5 bases from J, the junction kept 8 bases outside the gene matches. Germline CDR1 DFQATT, CDR2 SNEGSKA (reference sequence). The length of the CDR3 is 14 residues. For the CDR3, the DNA is TGCAGTGCTAAAGCGGGAACATTGAACAATGAGCAGTTCTTC. It codes for CSAKAGTLNNEQFF.

V usage is TRBV7-9 and J usage is TRBJ1-5; possibly TRBD1 for D (6 bases). Trimming removed 4 bases at V and 9 bases at J, with 10 bases between. This CDR3 is built from 12 residues. Germline V gene lookup returns CDR1 SEHNR and CDR2 FQNEAQ (reference sequence). The CDR3 loop reads CASSSTGSPQHF. The CDR3 DNA follows: TGTGCCAGCAGCTCCACAGGGTCGCCCCAGCATTTT.

This clonotype was counted ten times or more. This chain links TRBV6-1 with TRBJ2-2; TRBD1 matches at 8 bases. Trimming at V came to 3 bases and at J to 5 bases, leaving 5 bases not matched to a gene. The germline V gene encodes CDR1 MNHNS and CDR2 SASEGT. The CDR3 is 15 amino acids. CDR3 sequence (DNA): TGTGCCAGCAGTGATGGGACAGGCGAAACCGGGGAGCTGTTTTTT. Amino acids: CASSDGTGETGELFF.

This clonotype was counted ten times or more. The J gene is TRBJ2-3, the V gene TRBV29-1; unclear D gene. Germline values: CDR1 SQVTM, CDR2 ANQGSEA. This CDR3 has 12 amino acids. V was cut by 3 bases and J by 3 bases, with 7 bases left in between. The CDR3 DNA is TGCAGCGTTGAGGTCGTAACAGATACGCAGTATTTT. Protein: CSVEVVTDTQYF.

J is TRBJ1-5 and V is TRBV6-2 or TRBV6-3; D is possibly TRBD1 (5 bases). Germline V CDR1 and CDR2: MNHEY, SVGEGT. The V end lost 6 bases, the J end lost 5 bases, and 17 bases lay between the germline ends. The CDR3 totals 15 residues. The CDR3 protein is CASSPERGRYQPQHF. CDR3 nucleotides: TGTGCCAGCAGCCCCGAAAGGGGTCGGTATCAGCCCCAGCATTTT.

This clonotype was seen only a few times. V is TRBV13 and J is TRBJ1-5; D unclear. CDR1 is PRHDT and CDR2 is FYEKMQ in the germline V gene (reference sequence). V gave up 0 bases and J gave up 3 bases, with 12 bases separating them. The CDR3 has 16 residues. The CDR3 bases are TGTGCCAGCAGCTTAGGTCCGGACCGGTCCAATCAGCCCCAGCATTTT. Translation: CASSLGPDRSNQPQHF.

The chain recombines TRBV10-3 with TRBJ2-6, with 10 bases aligning to TRBD2. CDR3 size: 19 residues. The junction had 9 bases not matched to a gene; V was cut back by 4 bases and J by 0 bases. Germline V CDR1 and CDR2: ENHRY, SYGVKD. CDR3 loop: CAISVYTLAGTSGANVLTF. CDR3 bases: TGTGCCATCAGTGTTTATACACTAGCGGGAACCTCTGGGGCCAACGTCCTGACTTTC.

This clonotype has only a few counts. The rearrangement links TRBV12-3 or TRBV12-4 to TRBJ1-3; D is undetermined. CDR3 size: 14 residues. V lost 3 bases and J 4 bases, leaving 10 bases between the germline ends. The CDR3 DNA follows: TGTGCCAGCAGTTTTGGCCAGTGGGGAAACACCATATATTTT. Protein product: CASSFGQWGNTIYF.